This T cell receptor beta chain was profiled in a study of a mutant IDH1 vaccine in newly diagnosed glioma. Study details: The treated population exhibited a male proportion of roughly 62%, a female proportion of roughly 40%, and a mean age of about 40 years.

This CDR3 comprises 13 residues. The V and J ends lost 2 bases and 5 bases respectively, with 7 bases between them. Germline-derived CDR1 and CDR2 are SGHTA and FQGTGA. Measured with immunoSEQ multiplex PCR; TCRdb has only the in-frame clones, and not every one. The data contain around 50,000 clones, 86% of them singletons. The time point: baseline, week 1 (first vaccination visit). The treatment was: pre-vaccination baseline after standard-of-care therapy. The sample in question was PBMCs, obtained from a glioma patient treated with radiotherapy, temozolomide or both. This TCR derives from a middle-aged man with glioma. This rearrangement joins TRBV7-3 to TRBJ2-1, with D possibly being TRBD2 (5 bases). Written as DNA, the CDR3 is TGTGCCAGCAGCTTACAGAGGGACAATGAGCAGTTCTTC. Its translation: CASSLQRDNEQFF.